This T cell receptor (beta chain) is drawn from a study of cytomegalovirus exposure and HLA in healthy donors. About this clone: Its specificity is unknown.

In the PCR, 60 Vbeta and 13 Jbeta primers were used. TCRdb keeps only in-frame clones here, not all; method: immunoSEQ multiplex PCR. The profile shows under 90,000 clones, more than 80% of them singletons. Study findings and constraints: Sequencing likely produced, as an artifact, a cluster of highly shared sequence variants. Excluded: some indistinguishable V segments such as TRBV6-2 and TRBV6-3.

The V gene end was trimmed by 6 bases and the J gene end by 6 bases; junction bases not matched to a gene: 13. CDR3 length: 15 amino acids. Germline V gives CDR1 SQVTM, CDR2 ANQGSEA. The sequence came from a man aged 18 to 29 in good health and CMV-seronegative. The chain links TRBV29-1 to TRBJ2-1, with 8 positions matching TRBD2. The sample taken for sequencing was PBMCs. CDR3 sequence reads: CSVTPGLAASNEQFF. In nucleotides, the CDR3 is TGCAGCGTCACCCCCGGACTAGCAGCTTCCAATGAGCAGTTCTTC.